One sample yielded the 17 T cell receptor beta chains listed below, sequenced in a study of cytomegalovirus exposure and HLA in healthy donors. The PCR used 60 Vbeta and 13 Jbeta primers. Assay: immunoSEQ multiplex PCR; the TCRdb copy retains only in-frame clones and omits some. Of 100,000 or so clones listed, around 81% are singletons. The sequencing sample was made of PBMCs. Receptor source: a man aged 35 to 55 in good health and CMV-seropositive.

Remarks on this clone: The sample holds other DNA sequences that translate to the same CDR3. The chain couples TRBV7-2 to TRBJ1-5; perhaps TRBD1 as D (5 bases). This CDR3 is 16 amino acids long. The ends were cut back, 2 bases at V and 4 bases at J, with 15 bases in the middle. In germline, CDR1 is SGHTA, CDR2 FQGNSA. The CDR3 spells CASSLLGSHRNQPQHF. CDR3 sequence (DNA): TGTGCCAGCAGCTTATTGGGCAGCCACAGGAATCAGCCCCAGCATTTT.

This chain connects TRBV5-5 to TRBJ1-2, with D possibly being TRBD1 (6 bases). The V end was cut by 4 bases, the J end by 2 bases, with 12 bases between. Germline V gene lookup returns CDR1 SGHKS and CDR2 YYEKEE (reference sequence). This CDR3 is 14 amino acids long. CDR3 amino acids: CASSLTGKNYGYTF. In DNA, the CDR3 is TGTGCCAGCAGCCTCACAGGGAAGAACTATGGCTACACCTTC.

As DNA, the CDR3 is TGTGCCAGCAGCAGGCCGGAAGGGGGAGTCTATGGCTACACCTTC. Protein product: CASSRPEGGVYGYTF. V gene TRBV5-6 combines with J gene TRBJ1-2, with a possible D match to TRBD1 (6 bases). V was cut by 4 bases and J by 4 bases, with 17 bases left in between. CDR1 SGHDT and CDR2 YYEEEE come from the germline V gene. The CDR3 extends over 15 amino acids. Full variable domain (outside the CDR3, taken from reference TRBV5-6 and TRBJ1-2): DAGVTQSPTHLIKTRGQQVTLRCSPKSGHDTVSWYQQALGQGPQFIFQYYEEEERQRGNFPDRFSGHQFPNYSSELNVNALLLGDSALYLCASSRPEGGVYGYTFGSGTRLTVV.

The V and J genes are TRBV30 and TRBJ1-6; 9 bases map to TRBD1. The germline V gene encodes CDR1 GTSNPN and CDR2 SVGIG (reference sequence). Losses at the gene ends were 3 bases for V and 2 bases for J; bases not matched to a gene: 5. There are 16 residues in the CDR3. The CDR3 nucleotides read TGTGCCTGGAGGCTTACAGGGGGCGCCTATAATTCACCCCTCCACTTT. Protein sequence: CAWRLTGGAYNSPLHF.

The V call is TRBV7-9, the J call TRBJ2-7, with 10 bases that match TRBD1. The V gene end was trimmed by 8 bases and the J gene end by 0 bases; junction bases not matched to a gene: 13. The CDR3 is 17 amino acids. Germline CDR1 is SEHNR and CDR2 is FQNEAQ (reference sequence). The CDR3: CASGYGTGALTSYEQYF. For the CDR3, the DNA is TGTGCCAGCGGTTATGGGACAGGGGCTCTAACCTCCTACGAGCAGTACTTC.

This clone is a singleton in its sample. The chain has TRBV6-7 and TRBJ2-7; maybe TRBD2 (5 bases). TRBV6-7 is sorted into the ORF group, with uncertain function. The V end lost 6 bases, the J end lost 0 bases, and 12 bases lay between the germline ends. The CDR3 totals 14 residues. Here the CDR3 reads CASSPEGVSYEQYF. In nucleotides, the CDR3 is TGTGCCAGCAGCCCCGAGGGCGTCTCCTACGAGCAGTACTTC.

V and J are TRBV11-2 and TRBJ2-2; 8 bases fit TRBD2. Trimming at V came to 5 bases and at J to 5 bases, leaving 10 bases not matched to a gene. The CDR3 has 16 residues. From germline, CDR1 is SGHAT and CDR2 FQNNGV. The CDR3 nucleotides are TGTGCCAGCAGCCGGACGGCGGGAGGAGGGACCGGGGAGCTGTTTTTT. Translating it yields CASSRTAGGGTGELFF.

The CDR3 DNA sequence: TGTGCCAGTAGTAGGGGTGGCGGGAATCTTTACGAGCAGTACTTC. Translation: CASSRGGGNLYEQYF. V gene TRBV19 combines with J gene TRBJ2-7, with D perhaps TRBD2 (6 bases). Germline V gives CDR1 LNHDA, CDR2 SQIVND (reference sequence). Trimming left V 4 bases short and J 4 bases short, with 17 bases between. The length of the CDR3 is 15 residues.

This clone was seen a single time. The rearrangement links TRBV2 to TRBJ1-2; D uncertain. CDR3 size: 12 residues. The germline V gene encodes CDR1 SNHLY and CDR2 FYNNEI. The V and J ends lost 6 bases and 9 bases respectively, with 14 bases between them. CDR3 nucleotides: TGTGCCAGCAGCGCAAGCCTCGGTAGCTACACCTTC. This codes for CASSASLGSYTF.

The chain links TRBV5-4 to TRBJ2-2; 7 bases align to TRBD1. Per the germline V gene, CDR1 is SGHNT and CDR2 is YYREEE (reference sequence). Trimming cost V 5 bases and J 3 bases; bases outside gene matches: 7. The CDR3 length is 15 residues. This CDR3 reads CASSRDSTYTGELFF. In DNA form, the CDR3 reads TGTGCCAGCAGTCGGGACAGCACCTACACCGGGGAGCTGTTTTTT.

The CDR3 here is CASSEYGKNTEAFF. CDR3 sequence (DNA): TGTGCCAGCAGTGAATACGGGAAGAACACTGAAGCTTTCTTT. The V call is TRBV2, the J call TRBJ1-1; D gene uncertain. V lost 2 bases and J lost 1, with 8 bases in between. The CDR3 contains 14 residues. Germline V lookup: CDR1 SNHLY, CDR2 FYNNEI.

The CDR3 DNA sequence: TGTGCCAGCAGCCAATTACAGGGCCAGTTGGAGCAGTACTTC. It is translated as CASSQLQGQLEQYF. The chain employs TRBV11-2 and TRBJ2-7; D may be TRBD1 (6 bases). V was trimmed by 5 bases and J by 7 bases, leaving 18 bases between them. The germline V gene has CDR1 SGHAT and CDR2 FQNNGV. This CDR3 spans 14 amino acids. Looking up the rest from reference TRBV11-2 and TRBJ2-7 gives the full variable domain: EAGVAQSPRYKIIEKRQSVAFWCNPISGHATLYWYQQILGQGPKLLIQFQNNGVVDDSQLPKDRFSAERLKGVDSTLKIQPAKLEDSAVYLCASSQLQGQLEQYFGPGTRLTVT.

This sequence joins TRBV18 and TRBJ2-1, with 10 bases aligning to TRBD2. With V trimmed by 4 bases and J by 8 bases, 5 bases remained unmatched. This CDR3 is built from 14 residues. Germline assignment: CDR1 KGHSH and CDR2 LQKENI. CDR3 DNA: TGTGCCAGCTCACACGCTAGCGGGAGAGATGAGCAGTTCTTC. Its translation: CASSHASGRDEQFF.

This sequence joins TRBV12-2 and TRBJ2-5; the table names TRBD2, a call not compared with the DNA. TRBV12-2 is given as a pseudogene. The CDR3 consists of 12 residues. CDR3 residues: CASPLPSGTQYF. The CDR3 DNA is TGTGCAAGTCCCCTCCCTAGCGGAACCCAGTACTTC.

This chain joins TRBV6-6 and TRBJ2-5, with 9 bases fitting TRBD1. TRBJ2-7 matches the DNA end more closely, so the J call is doubtful. The CDR3 loop spans 14 amino acids. Per the germline V gene, CDR1 is MNHNY and CDR2 is SVGAGI (reference sequence). CDR3 loop: CASSPQGAYYEQYF. The CDR3, as DNA: TGTGCCAGCAGCCCACAGGGGGCCTACTACGAGCAGTACTTC.

This clone was recorded only once. CDR3 in DNA: TGTGCCAGCAGCGTAGGTGGGGGACATGGGAATGGCTACACCTTC. This codes for CASSVGGGHGNGYTF. J is TRBJ1-2 and V is TRBV9; perhaps TRBD1 as D (6 bases). CDR1 and CDR2 from the germline V gene are SGDLS and YYNGEE. The CDR3 is 15 residues long. Between the trimmed V and J ends, which lost 0 bases and 6 bases, there was a span of 15 bases. The variable domain in full, completed from reference TRBV9 and TRBJ1-2, reads DSGVTQTPKHLITATGQRVTLRCSPRSGDLSVYWYQQSLDQGLQFLIQYYNGEERAKGNILERFSAQQFPDLHSELNLSSLELGDSALYFCASSVGGGHGNGYTFGSGTRLTVV.

On this clone: One junction end does not reproduce the germline sequence, and a read error may be involved. This chain uses TRBV5-1 with TRBJ1-1; D may be TRBD1 (5 bases). Germline loops: CDR1 SGHRS, CDR2 YFSETQ. The CDR3 contains 15 residues. CDR3 protein: CASSLDSGRNAEAFF. CDR3 bases: TGCGCCAGCAGCTTGGATTCAGGGAGGAACGCTGAAGCTTTCTTT.